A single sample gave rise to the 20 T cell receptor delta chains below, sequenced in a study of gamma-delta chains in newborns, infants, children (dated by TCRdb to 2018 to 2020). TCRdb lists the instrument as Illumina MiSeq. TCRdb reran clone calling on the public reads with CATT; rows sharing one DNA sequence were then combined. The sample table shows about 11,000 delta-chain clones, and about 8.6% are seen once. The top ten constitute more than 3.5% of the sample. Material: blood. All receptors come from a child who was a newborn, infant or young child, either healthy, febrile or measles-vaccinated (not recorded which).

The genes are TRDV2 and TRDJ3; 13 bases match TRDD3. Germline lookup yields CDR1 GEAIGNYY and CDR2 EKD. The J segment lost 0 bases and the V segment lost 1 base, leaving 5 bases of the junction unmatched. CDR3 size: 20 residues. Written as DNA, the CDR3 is TGTGCCTGTGACACGTACTGGGGGATACGTAGCTCCTGGGACACCCGACAGATGTTTTTC. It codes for CACDTYWGIRSSWDTRQMFF.

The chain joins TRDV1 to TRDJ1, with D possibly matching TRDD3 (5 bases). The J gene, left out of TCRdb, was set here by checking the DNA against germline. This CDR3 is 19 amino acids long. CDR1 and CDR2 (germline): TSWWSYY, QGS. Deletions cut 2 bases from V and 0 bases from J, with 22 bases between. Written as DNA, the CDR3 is TGTGCTCTTGGGGAAAACCCAAAGAGGCGGGGACTTGACACCGATAAACTCATCTTT. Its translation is CALGENPKRRGLDTDKLIF.

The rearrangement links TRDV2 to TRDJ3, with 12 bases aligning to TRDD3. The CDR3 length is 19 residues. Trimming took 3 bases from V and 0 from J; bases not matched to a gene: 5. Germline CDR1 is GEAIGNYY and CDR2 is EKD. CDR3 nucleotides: TGTGCCTGTGACTCTGGGGGATACGGTAGCTCCTGGGACACCCGACAGATGTTTTTC. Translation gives CACDSGGYGSSWDTRQMFF.

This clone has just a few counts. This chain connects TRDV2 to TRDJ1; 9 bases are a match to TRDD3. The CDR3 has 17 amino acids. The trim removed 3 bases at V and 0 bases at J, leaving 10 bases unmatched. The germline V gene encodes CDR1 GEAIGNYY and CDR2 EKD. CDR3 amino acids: CACDAVTGGPYTDKLIF. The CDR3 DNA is TGTGCCTGTGACGCCGTAACTGGGGGACCTTACACCGATAAACTCATCTTT.

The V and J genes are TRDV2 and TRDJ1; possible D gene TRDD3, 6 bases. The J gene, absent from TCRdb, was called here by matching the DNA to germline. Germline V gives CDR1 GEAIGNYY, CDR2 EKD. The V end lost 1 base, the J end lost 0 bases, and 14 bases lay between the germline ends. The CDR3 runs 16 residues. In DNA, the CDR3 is TGTGCCTGTGACACTTTGGGGGGGCCGTACACCGATAAACTCATCTTT. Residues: CACDTLGGPYTDKLIF.

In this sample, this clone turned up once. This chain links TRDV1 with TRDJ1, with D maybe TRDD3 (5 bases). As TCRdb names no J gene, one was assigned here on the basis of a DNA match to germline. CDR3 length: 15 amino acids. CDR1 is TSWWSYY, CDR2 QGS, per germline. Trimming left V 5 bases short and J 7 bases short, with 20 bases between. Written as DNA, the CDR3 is TGTGCTCTTGGGTTTCACCCGGTCGGCGGGATTAAACTCATCTTT. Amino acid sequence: CALGFHPVGGIKLIF.

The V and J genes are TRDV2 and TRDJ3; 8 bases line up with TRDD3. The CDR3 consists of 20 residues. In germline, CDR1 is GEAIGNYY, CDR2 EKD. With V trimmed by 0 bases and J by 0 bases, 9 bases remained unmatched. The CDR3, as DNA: TGTGCCTGTGACACCGCGGATACTGGGGGGCGCTCCTGGGACACCCGACAGATGTTTTTC. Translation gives CACDTADTGGRSWDTRQMFF.

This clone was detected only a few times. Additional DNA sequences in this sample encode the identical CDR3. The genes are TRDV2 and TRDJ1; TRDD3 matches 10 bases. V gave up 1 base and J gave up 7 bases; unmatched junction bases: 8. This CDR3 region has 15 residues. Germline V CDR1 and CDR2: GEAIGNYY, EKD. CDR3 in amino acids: CACDTLGDRRSKLIF. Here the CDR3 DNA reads TGTGCCTGTGACACGCTGGGGGATAGGAGAAGTAAACTCATCTTT.

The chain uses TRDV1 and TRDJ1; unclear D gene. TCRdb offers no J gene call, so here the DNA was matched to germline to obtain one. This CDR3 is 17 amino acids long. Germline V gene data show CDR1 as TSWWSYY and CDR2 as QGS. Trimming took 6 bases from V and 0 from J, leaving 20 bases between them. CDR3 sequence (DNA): TGTGCTCTTGGTTTATTTCCATCACTCTCCTACACCGATAAACTCATCTTT. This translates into CALGLFPSLSYTDKLIF.

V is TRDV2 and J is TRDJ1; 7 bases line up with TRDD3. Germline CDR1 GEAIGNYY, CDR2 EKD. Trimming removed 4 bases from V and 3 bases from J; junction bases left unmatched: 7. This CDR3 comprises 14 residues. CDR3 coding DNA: TGTGCCTGTGAGCCCCTGGGGGTCGCCGATAAACTCATCTTT. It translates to CACEPLGVADKLIF.

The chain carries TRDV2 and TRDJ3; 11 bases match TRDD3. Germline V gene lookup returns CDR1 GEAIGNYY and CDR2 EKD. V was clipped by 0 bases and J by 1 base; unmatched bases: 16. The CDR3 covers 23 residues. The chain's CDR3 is CACDTLLGDIGPQRSWDTRQMFF. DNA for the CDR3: TGTGCCTGTGACACCTTACTGGGGGATATCGGCCCCCAGAGATCCTGGGACACCCGACAGATGTTTTTC.

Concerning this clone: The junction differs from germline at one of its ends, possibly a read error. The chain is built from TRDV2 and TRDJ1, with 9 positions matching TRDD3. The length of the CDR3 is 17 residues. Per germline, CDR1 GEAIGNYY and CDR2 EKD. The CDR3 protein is CARDPVGGIHPTDKLIF. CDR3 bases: TGTGCCCGTGACCCGGTAGGGGGGATACACCCCACCGATAAACTCATCTTT.

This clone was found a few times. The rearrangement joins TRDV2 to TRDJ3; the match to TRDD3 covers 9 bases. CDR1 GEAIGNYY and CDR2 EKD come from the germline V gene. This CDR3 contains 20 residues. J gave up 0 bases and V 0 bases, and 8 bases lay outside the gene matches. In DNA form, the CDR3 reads TGTGCCTGTGACACCGTACTGGGGGACTCGACCTCCTGGGACACCCGACAGATGTTTTTC. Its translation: CACDTVLGDSTSWDTRQMFF.

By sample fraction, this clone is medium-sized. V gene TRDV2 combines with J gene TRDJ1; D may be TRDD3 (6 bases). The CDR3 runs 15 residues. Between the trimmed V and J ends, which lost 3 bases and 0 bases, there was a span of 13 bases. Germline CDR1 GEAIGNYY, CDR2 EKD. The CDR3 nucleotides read TGTGCCTGTGACGCCGTACTGGGCCACACCGATAAACTCATCTTT. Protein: CACDAVLGHTDKLIF.

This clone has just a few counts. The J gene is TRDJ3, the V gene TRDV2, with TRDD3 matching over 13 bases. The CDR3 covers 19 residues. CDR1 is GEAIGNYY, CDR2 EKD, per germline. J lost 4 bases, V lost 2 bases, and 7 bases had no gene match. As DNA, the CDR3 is TGTGCCTGTGACAGTACTGGGGGATACGCGCTTTGGGACACCCGACAGATGTTTTTC. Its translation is CACDSTGGYALWDTRQMFF.

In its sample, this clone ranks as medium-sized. CDR3 DNA: TGTGCCTGTGACACCCTTTCAGCGGGGGATACGCGAGGAGATAAACTCATCTTT. Amino acids: CACDTLSAGDTRGDKLIF. This rearrangement joins TRDV2 to TRDJ1; 10 nucleotides align to TRDD3. V trimming: 0 bases; J trimming: 5 bases; junction bases outside the gene matches: 14. Germline V gene lookup returns CDR1 GEAIGNYY and CDR2 EKD. The CDR3 runs to 18 residues.

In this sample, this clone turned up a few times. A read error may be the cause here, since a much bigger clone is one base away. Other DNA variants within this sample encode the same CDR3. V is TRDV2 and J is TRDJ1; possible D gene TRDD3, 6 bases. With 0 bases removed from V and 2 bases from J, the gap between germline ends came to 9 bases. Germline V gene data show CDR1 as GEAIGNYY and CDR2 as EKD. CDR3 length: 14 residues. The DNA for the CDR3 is TGTGCCTGTGACACCGTGGGGGGTACCGATAAACTCATCTTT. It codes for CACDTVGGTDKLIF.

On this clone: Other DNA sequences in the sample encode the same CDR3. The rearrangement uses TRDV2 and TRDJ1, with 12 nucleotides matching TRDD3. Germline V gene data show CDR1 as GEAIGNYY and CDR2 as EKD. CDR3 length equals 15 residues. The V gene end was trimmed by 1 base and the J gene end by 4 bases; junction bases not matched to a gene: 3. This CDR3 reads CACDTLGDTGDKLIF. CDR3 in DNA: TGTGCCTGTGACACGCTGGGGGATACGGGCGATAAACTCATCTTT.

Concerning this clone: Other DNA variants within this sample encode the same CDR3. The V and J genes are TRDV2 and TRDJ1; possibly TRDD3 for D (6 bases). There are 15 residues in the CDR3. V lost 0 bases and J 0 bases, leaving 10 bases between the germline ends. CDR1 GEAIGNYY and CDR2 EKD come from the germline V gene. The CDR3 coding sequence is TGTGCCTGTGACACCGTGGGGATGTACACCGATAAACTCATCTTT. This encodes CACDTVGMYTDKLIF.

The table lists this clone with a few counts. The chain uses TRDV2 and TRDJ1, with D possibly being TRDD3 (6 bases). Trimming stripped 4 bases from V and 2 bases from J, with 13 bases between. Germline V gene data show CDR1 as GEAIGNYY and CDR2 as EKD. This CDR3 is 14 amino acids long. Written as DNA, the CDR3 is TGTGCCTGTGAAAAAATGGGGGGAACCGATAAACTCATCTTT. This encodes CACEKMGGTDKLIF.